The clone carrying this T cell receptor beta chain was seen only a few times. Its target is unknown. The source of the sample is a study of T cells after yellow fever vaccination. Study conclusions and caveats: It was a weaker secondary response, yet one that peaked faster, at day 5 versus 15.

TCRdb recomputed calls from the 5' RACE reads with MiXCR, one row per CDR3 protein. The table includes 510,000 or so distinct CDR3 sequences, less than 20% detected once. The trim removed 9 bases at V and 8 bases at J, leaving 12 bases unmatched. Looked up from germline, CDR1 is ENHRY and CDR2 is SYGVKD. CDR3 length equals 14 residues. The sample here was PBMCs, taken 15 days after the yellow fever booster vaccination. This receptor was obtained from a man younger than 45 who received the YFV17D yellow fever vaccine. The rearrangement uses TRBV10-3 and TRBJ2-1; 8 positions match TRBD2. For the CDR3, the DNA is TGTGCCATTAAGATCGCGGGAGGTGGCGATGAGCAGTTCTTC. Its translation is CAIKIAGGGDEQFF.